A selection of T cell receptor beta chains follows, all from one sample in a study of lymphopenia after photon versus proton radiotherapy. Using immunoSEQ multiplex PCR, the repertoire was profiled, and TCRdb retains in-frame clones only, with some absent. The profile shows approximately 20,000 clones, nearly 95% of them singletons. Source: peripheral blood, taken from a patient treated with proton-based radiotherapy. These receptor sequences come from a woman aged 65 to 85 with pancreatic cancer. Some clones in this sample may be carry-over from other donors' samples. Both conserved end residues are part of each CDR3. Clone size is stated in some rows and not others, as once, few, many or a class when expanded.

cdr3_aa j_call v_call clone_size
CASRPGLAGYNEQFF TRBJ2-1 TRBV6-1 few
CASREQGNNSPLHF TRBJ1-6 TRBV10-2 -
CSVEPDGTYEQYF TRBJ2-7 TRBV29-1 -
CASSLDRYTDTQYF TRBJ2-3 TRBV7-9 -
CASTSGWANTEAFF TRBJ1-1 TRBV28 once
CASSAGNMNTEAFF TRBJ1-1 TRBV5-1 -
CATSRDGGPGEKLFF TRBJ1-4 TRBV15 -
CAWSTGHSPLHF TRBJ1-6 TRBV30 -
CAISAQGLASRDEQFF TRBJ2-1 TRBV10-3 -
CASRVTVNTGELFF TRBJ2-2 TRBV9 -
CASSLDSNQPQHF TRBJ1-5 TRBV5-1 -
CSVVAGGYNEQFF TRBJ2-1 TRBV29-1 -
CASSSDVGLYGYTF TRBJ1-2 TRBV7-9 once
CASSFTGVSSGNTIYF TRBJ1-3 TRBV28 -
CASSQDASYTDTQYF TRBJ2-3 TRBV4-3 -
CASRRGGGVNQPQHF TRBJ1-5 TRBV19 -
CASSFRGPSYEQYF TRBJ2-7 TRBV5-6 -
CASSLGHSNYGYTF TRBJ1-2 TRBV7-2 -